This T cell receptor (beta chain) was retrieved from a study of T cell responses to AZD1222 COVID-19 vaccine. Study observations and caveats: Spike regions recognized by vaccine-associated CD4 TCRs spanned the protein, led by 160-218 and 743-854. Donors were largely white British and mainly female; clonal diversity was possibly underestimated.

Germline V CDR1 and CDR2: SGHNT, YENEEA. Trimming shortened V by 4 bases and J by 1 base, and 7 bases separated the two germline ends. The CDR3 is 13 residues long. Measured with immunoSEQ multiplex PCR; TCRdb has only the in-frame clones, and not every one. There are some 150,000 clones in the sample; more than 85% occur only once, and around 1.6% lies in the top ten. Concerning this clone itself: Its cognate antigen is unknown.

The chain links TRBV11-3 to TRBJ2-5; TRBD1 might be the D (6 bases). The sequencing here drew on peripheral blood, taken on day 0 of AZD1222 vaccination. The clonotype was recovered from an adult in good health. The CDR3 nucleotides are TGTGCCAGCAGCTCGGACAGCCAAGAGACCCAGTACTTC. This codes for CASSSDSQETQYF.